These T cell receptor beta chains were read from a single sample in a study of cytomegalovirus exposure and HLA in healthy donors. Clones were read by immunoSEQ multiplex PCR, and TCRdb kept only the in-frame ones, dropping some. This sample has 180,000 or so clones, with 84% found just once. What was sequenced was PBMCs. The receptor source for this set is a woman younger than 45 in good health and CMV-seropositive. Both conserved end residues are part of each CDR3. The D gene is left open where the match is weak. For some rows the clone size is stated as once, few or many, or as a class when expanded; others skip it.

V gene: TRBV6-5
D gene: -
J gene: TRBJ2-7
clone size: -
CDR3 DNA: TGTGCCAGCAGTGCTATCTACGAGCAGTACTTC
CDR3 protein: CASSAIYEQYF

V gene: TRBV6-1
D gene: -
J gene: TRBJ1-5
clone size: -
CDR3 DNA: TGTGCCAGCAGGATGGGCCCAGGGGACGGTCAGCCCCAGCATTTT
CDR3 protein: CASRMGPGDGQPQHF

V gene: TRBV7-6
D gene: TRBD2
J gene: TRBJ2-7
clone size: -
CDR3 DNA: TGTGCCAGCAGCTTAAGGACTAGCGGGACTACAACTACCTACGAGCAGTACTTC
CDR3 protein: CASSLRTSGTTTTYEQYF

V gene: TRBV19
D gene: TRBD1
J gene: TRBJ1-1
clone size: -
CDR3 DNA: TGTGCCAGTATTGGGATTGGTGGGACAGGACATTTCAACACTGAAGCTTTCTTT
CDR3 protein: CASIGIGGTGHFNTEAFF

V gene: TRBV5-1
D gene: -
J gene: TRBJ1-2
clone size: -
CDR3 DNA: TGCGCCAGCAGCTTGCCAGGCCTGGTCGATGGCTACACCTTC
CDR3 protein: CASSLPGLVDGYTF

V gene: TRBV7-9
D gene: TRBD1
J gene: TRBJ1-2
clone size: few
CDR3 DNA: TGTGCCAGCAGCTCGACAGGGGCGGATGGCTACACCTTC
CDR3 protein: CASSSTGADGYTF

V gene: TRBV11-1
D gene: -
J gene: TRBJ2-2
clone size: -
CDR3 DNA: TGTGCCAGCGGGTCGCAGGTGAACACCGGGGAGCTGTTTTTT
CDR3 protein: CASGSQVNTGELFF

V gene: TRBV19
D gene: -
J gene: TRBJ1-5
clone size: -
CDR3 DNA: TGTGCCAGTAGTCCTCAGGATCCGCAGCCCCAGCATTTT
CDR3 protein: CASSPQDPQPQHF

V gene: TRBV7-9
D gene: -
J gene: TRBJ1-5
clone size: -
CDR3 DNA: TGTGCCAGCAGCGACGAGCTTCGGACTGAGCCCCAGCATTTT
CDR3 protein: CASSDELRTEPQHF

V gene: TRBV5-6
D gene: TRBD1
J gene: TRBJ1-2
clone size: -
CDR3 DNA: TGTGCCAGCAGCTTGGTTAGGGGGCGCGGCTACACCTTC
CDR3 protein: CASSLVRGRGYTF

V gene: TRBV6-6
D gene: -
J gene: TRBJ1-1
clone size: few
CDR3 DNA: TGTGCCAGCGAGGATCAGGGGCGGACTGAAGCTTTCTTT
CDR3 protein: CASEDQGRTEAFF

V gene: TRBV6-5
D gene: TRBD1
J gene: TRBJ1-2
clone size: -
CDR3 DNA: TGTGCCAGCAGCTATACAGGGGGAGGATATGGCTACACCTTC
CDR3 protein: CASSYTGGGYGYTF

V gene: TRBV4-2
D gene: -
J gene: TRBJ2-1
clone size: -
CDR3 DNA: TGTGCCAGCAGCCAAGATCGCCGACTAGTAAATGAGCAGTTCTTC
CDR3 protein: CASSQDRRLVNEQFF

V gene: TRBV10-3
D gene: TRBD1
J gene: TRBJ2-7
clone size: -
CDR3 DNA: TGTGCCATCAGTGACCCGGGACAGGGGGCAGGAGAGCAGTACTTC
CDR3 protein: CAISDPGQGAGEQYF

V gene: TRBV15
D gene: TRBD2
J gene: TRBJ2-3
clone size: -
CDR3 DNA: TGTGCCACCAGCAGAGATGGACTAGCGGGAGCAGATACGCAGTATTTT
CDR3 protein: CATSRDGLAGADTQYF

V gene: TRBV9
D gene: -
J gene: TRBJ1-3
clone size: -
CDR3 DNA: TGTGCCAGCAGCGTAGGCAGGAAATCTGGAAACACCATATATTTT
CDR3 protein: CASSVGRKSGNTIYF

V gene: TRBV15
D gene: -
J gene: TRBJ1-2
clone size: few
CDR3 DNA: TGTGCCACCAGCAGAGAGAACAGAGCCGGCTACACCTTC
CDR3 protein: CATSRENRAGYTF

V gene: TRBV7-8
D gene: -
J gene: TRBJ1-2
clone size: -
CDR3 DNA: TGTGCCAGCAGTTACAGTACAAACTATGGCTACACCTTC
CDR3 protein: CASSYSTNYGYTF

V gene: TRBV6-1
D gene: -
J gene: TRBJ2-1
clone size: -
CDR3 DNA: TGTGCCAGCAGTGTAATAGAGCAGTTCTTC
CDR3 protein: CASSVIEQFF

V gene: TRBV29-1
D gene: TRBD2
J gene: TRBJ2-5
clone size: -
CDR3 DNA: TGCAGCGTCCAAGCGGGAGGTGAGACCCAGTACTTC
CDR3 protein: CSVQAGGETQYF

V gene: TRBV7-2
D gene: -
J gene: TRBJ2-7
clone size: -
CDR3 DNA: TGTGCCAGCAGCTTAGGCGGGACGACCTACGAGCAGTACTTC
CDR3 protein: CASSLGGTTYEQYF

V gene: TRBV5-1
D gene: TRBD1
J gene: TRBJ2-7
clone size: many
CDR3 DNA: TGCGCCAGCAGCAGCTCCTCAGGGGGCTCCTACGAGCAGTACTTC
CDR3 protein: CASSSSSGGSYEQYF

V gene: TRBV7-9
D gene: -
J gene: TRBJ2-7
clone size: -
CDR3 DNA: TGTGCCAGCAGCCCCTCGGCTGGGGGCGCTAAGCAGTACTTC
CDR3 protein: CASSPSAGGAKQYF

V gene: TRBV7-9
D gene: -
J gene: TRBJ2-1
clone size: -
CDR3 DNA: TGTGCCAGCAGTACCCGGGACTCCTACAATGAGCAGTTCTTC
CDR3 protein: CASSTRDSYNEQFF

V gene: TRBV28
D gene: TRBD1
J gene: TRBJ2-3
clone size: once
CDR3 DNA: TGTGCCAGCAGATTATTACCGGGACAGGGAACAGATACGCAGTATTTT
CDR3 protein: CASRLLPGQGTDTQYF

V gene: TRBV2
D gene: -
J gene: TRBJ1-2
clone size: -
CDR3 DNA: TGTGCCAGCACAGGAATCTCGAATGGCTACACCTTC
CDR3 protein: CASTGISNGYTF

V gene: TRBV5-8
D gene: TRBD1
J gene: TRBJ2-7
clone size: -
CDR3 DNA: TGTGCCAGCAACACCCTCGGGACAGGTCACATCGAGCAGTACTTC
CDR3 protein: CASNTLGTGHIEQYF

V gene: TRBV4-2
D gene: TRBD1
J gene: TRBJ1-2
clone size: -
CDR3 DNA: TGTGCCAGCAGATCACCGGGACAGAAAAACTATGGCTACACCTTC
CDR3 protein: CASRSPGQKNYGYTF

V gene: TRBV2
D gene: TRBD2
J gene: TRBJ2-7
clone size: -
CDR3 DNA: TGTGCCAGCAGTGGGTTAGCGGGGCTGGGAGAGCAGTACTTC
CDR3 protein: CASSGLAGLGEQYF

V gene: TRBV5-6
D gene: -
J gene: TRBJ2-7
clone size: -
CDR3 DNA: TGTGCCAGCAGCGGCGGGGTCCGCTACGAGCAGTACTTC
CDR3 protein: CASSGGVRYEQYF

V gene: TRBV7-9
D gene: -
J gene: TRBJ1-2
clone size: -
CDR3 DNA: TGTGCCAGCAGCCGTTACATCCCGGGACAACAACGCTACACCTTC
CDR3 protein: CASSRYIPGQQRYTF

V gene: TRBV5-1
D gene: -
J gene: TRBJ1-2
clone size: -
CDR3 DNA: TGCGCCAGCAGCTTGGCCAATCCGCAGGGCGCCTGCTACACCTTC
CDR3 protein: CASSLANPQGACYTF

V gene: TRBV10-3
D gene: TRBD1
J gene: TRBJ1-1
clone size: -
CDR3 DNA: TGTGCCATCAGTGAGTTCAAGACAGGGAAAACTGCTGAAGCTTTCTTT
CDR3 protein: CAISEFKTGKTAEAFF

V gene: TRBV7-9
D gene: -
J gene: TRBJ1-2
clone size: -
CDR3 DNA: TGTGCCAGCAGCTTAGGTGAGAACTATGGCTACACCTTC
CDR3 protein: CASSLGENYGYTF

V gene: TRBV27
D gene: -
J gene: TRBJ2-5
clone size: -
CDR3 DNA: TGTGCCAGCAGTCCTGCTGTAGGGAGTCAGGAGACCCAGTACTTC
CDR3 protein: CASSPAVGSQETQYF

V gene: TRBV18
D gene: -
J gene: TRBJ1-1
clone size: -
CDR3 DNA: TGTGCCAGCTCACTTCAGGGGCTCCGATCCAACACTGAAGCTTTCTTT
CDR3 protein: CASSLQGLRSNTEAFF

V gene: TRBV27
D gene: TRBD2
J gene: TRBJ2-7
clone size: -
CDR3 DNA: TGTGCCAGCAAAGTGCGGGAGGGTTCCTACGAGCAGTACTTC
CDR3 protein: CASKVREGSYEQYF

V gene: TRBV28
D gene: TRBD1
J gene: TRBJ1-2
clone size: -
CDR3 DNA: TGTGCCAGCAGTTTGAAGGGGGCCTATGGCTACACCTTC
CDR3 protein: CASSLKGAYGYTF

V gene: TRBV25-1
D gene: -
J gene: TRBJ1-1
clone size: -
CDR3 DNA: TGTGCCAGCAGAGGGAGGGGCCTGAACACTGAAGCTTTCTTT
CDR3 protein: CASRGRGLNTEAFF

V gene: TRBV5-1
D gene: -
J gene: TRBJ2-1
clone size: -
CDR3 DNA: TGCGCCAGCAGCTTCTCTAAAAGCGGGCCCTCCTACAATGAGCAGTTCTTC
CDR3 protein: CASSFSKSGPSYNEQFF

V gene: TRBV4-2
D gene: TRBD2
J gene: TRBJ2-3
clone size: -
CDR3 DNA: TGTGCCAGCAGCCAAGAGGCTAGCGGGAGGAGAAGTGCAGATACGCAGTATTTT
CDR3 protein: CASSQEASGRRSADTQYF

V gene: TRBV7-2
D gene: -
J gene: TRBJ2-7
clone size: -
CDR3 DNA: TGTGCCAGCAGCTTAGAACAGGGTTTGTACGAGCAGTACTTC
CDR3 protein: CASSLEQGLYEQYF

V gene: TRBV4-1
D gene: TRBD2
J gene: TRBJ2-2
clone size: -
CDR3 DNA: TGCGCCAGCAGCCAACCTTCGGGACTAGCGGTTCACGGGGAGCTGTTTTTT
CDR3 protein: CASSQPSGLAVHGELFF